This T cell receptor (beta chain) came from a study of monozygotic twins with inflammatory bowel disease. Findings and caveats of the study: Researchers report that IBD patients shared fewer clonotypes with others than healthy twins, especially amid disease activity.

After re-calling the 5' RACE reads, TCRdb lists one entry per CDR3 protein, DNA absent. In total, the table holds approximately 390,000 distinct CDR3 sequences. The CDR3 covers 16 residues. CDR1 MNHEY and CDR2 SMNVEV come from the germline V gene (reference sequence). Turning to this clonotype: Antigen specificity is unknown.

The rearrangement links TRBV27 to TRBJ2-2; TCRdb's assignment of TRBD1 cannot be checked, as there is no DNA. The specimen was blood. The clonotype comes from a human donor with ulcerative colitis or Crohn's disease, or a healthy co-twin of an affected twin (not recorded which). Here the CDR3 reads CASSLRDTTNTGELFF.